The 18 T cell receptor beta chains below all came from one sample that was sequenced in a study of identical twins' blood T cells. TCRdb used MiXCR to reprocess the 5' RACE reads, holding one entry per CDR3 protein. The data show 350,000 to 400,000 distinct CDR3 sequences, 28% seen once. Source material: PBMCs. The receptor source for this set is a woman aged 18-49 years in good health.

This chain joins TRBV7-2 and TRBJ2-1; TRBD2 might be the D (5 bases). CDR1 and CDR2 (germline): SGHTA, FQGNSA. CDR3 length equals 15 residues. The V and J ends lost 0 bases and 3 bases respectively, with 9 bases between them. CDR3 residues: CASSLAFRDYNEQFF. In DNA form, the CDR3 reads TGTGCCAGCAGCTTAGCCTTCCGGGACTACAATGAGCAGTTCTTC. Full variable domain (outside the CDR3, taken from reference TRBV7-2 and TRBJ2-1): GAGVSQSPSNKVTEKGKDVELRCDPISGHTALYWYRQSLGQGLEFLIYFQGNSAPDKSGLPSDRFSAERTGGSVSTLTIQRTQQEDSAVYLCASSLAFRDYNEQFFGPGTRLTVL.

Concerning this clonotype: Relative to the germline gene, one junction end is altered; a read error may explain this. The CDR3 DNA reads TGCAGTGCTAGACGACAGGGTTCGAACACTGAATCTTTCTTT. Encoded protein: CSARRQGSNTESFF. The J gene is TRBJ1-1, the V gene TRBV20-1; 7 bases match TRBD1. This CDR3 is 14 amino acids long. Looked up from germline, CDR1 is DFQATT and CDR2 is SNEGSKA (reference sequence).

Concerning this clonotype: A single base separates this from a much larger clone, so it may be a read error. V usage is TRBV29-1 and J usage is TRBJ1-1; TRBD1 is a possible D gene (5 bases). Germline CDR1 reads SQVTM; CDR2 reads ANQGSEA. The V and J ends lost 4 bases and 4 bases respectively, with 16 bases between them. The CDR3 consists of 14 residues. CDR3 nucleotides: TGCAGCGTTGTTCATGAGGGGCTTGGCACTGAAGCTTTCTTT. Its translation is CSVVHEGLGTEAFF.

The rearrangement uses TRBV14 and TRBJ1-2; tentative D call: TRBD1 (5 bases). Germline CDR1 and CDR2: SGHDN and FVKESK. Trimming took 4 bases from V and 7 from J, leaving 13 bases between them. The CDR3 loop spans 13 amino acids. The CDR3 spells CASSLLSGGGYTF. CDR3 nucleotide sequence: TGTGCCAGCAGCCTTTTGAGCGGGGGTGGCTACACCTTC.

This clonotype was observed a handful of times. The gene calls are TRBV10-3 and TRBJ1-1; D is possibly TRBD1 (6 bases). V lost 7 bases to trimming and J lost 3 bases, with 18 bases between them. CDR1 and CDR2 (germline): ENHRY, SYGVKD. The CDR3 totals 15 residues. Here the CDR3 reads CAITPTGLADTEAFF. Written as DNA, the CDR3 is TGTGCCATCACTCCAACAGGGTTGGCGGACACTGAAGCTTTCTTT.

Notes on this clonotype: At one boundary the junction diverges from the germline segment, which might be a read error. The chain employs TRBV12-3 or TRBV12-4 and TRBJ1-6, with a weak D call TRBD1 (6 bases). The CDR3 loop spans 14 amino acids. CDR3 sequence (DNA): TGTGCCGGCAGTCAAGGGGACAATAATTCACCCCTCCACTTT. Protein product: CAGSQGDNNSPLHF.

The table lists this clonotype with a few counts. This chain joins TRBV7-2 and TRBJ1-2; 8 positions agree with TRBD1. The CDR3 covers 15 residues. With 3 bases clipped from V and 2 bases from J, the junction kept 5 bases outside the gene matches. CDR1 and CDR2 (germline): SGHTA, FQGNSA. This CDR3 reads CASSLTDRANYGYTF. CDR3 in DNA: TGTGCCAGCAGCTTGACGGACAGGGCGAACTATGGCTACACCTTC.

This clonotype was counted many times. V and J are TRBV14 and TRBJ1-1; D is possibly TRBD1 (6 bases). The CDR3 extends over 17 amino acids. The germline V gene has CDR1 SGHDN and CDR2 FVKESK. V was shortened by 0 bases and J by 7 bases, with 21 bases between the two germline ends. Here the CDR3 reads CASSQDRGTIVPNEAFF. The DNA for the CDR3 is TGTGCCAGCAGCCAAGATCGGGGGACAATCGTTCCAAATGAAGCTTTCTTT.

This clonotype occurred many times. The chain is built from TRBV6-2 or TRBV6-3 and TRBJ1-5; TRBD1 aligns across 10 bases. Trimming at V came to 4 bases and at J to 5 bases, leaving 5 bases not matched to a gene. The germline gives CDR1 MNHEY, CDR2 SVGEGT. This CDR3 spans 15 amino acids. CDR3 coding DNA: TGTGCCAGCAGTTCTCGTGGGACAGGGGATCAGCCCCAGCATTTT. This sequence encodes CASSSRGTGDQPQHF.

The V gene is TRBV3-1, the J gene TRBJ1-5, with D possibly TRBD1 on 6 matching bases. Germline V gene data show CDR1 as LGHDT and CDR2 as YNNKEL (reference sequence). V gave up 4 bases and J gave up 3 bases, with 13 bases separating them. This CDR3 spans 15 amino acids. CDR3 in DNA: TGTGCCAGCAGCCGCGTACAGGGCGCCAATCAGCCCCAGCATTTT. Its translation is CASSRVQGANQPQHF.

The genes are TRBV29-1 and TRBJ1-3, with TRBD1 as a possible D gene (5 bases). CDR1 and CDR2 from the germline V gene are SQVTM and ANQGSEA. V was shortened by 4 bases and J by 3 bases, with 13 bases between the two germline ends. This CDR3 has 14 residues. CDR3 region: CSVVKSTDGNTIYF. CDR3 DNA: TGCAGCGTTGTTAAGTCGACAGATGGAAACACCATATATTTT.

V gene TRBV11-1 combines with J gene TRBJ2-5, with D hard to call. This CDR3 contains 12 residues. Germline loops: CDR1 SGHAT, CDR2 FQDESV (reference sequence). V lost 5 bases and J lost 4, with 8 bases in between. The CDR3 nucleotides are TGTGCCAGCAGCAGCAAACGAGAGACCCAGTACTTC. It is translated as CASSSKRETQYF.

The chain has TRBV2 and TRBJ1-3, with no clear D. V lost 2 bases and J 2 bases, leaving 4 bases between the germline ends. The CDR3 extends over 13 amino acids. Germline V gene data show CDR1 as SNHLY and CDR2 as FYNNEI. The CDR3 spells CASSEYPGNTIYF. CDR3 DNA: TGTGCCAGCAGTGAATACCCTGGAAACACCATATATTTT.

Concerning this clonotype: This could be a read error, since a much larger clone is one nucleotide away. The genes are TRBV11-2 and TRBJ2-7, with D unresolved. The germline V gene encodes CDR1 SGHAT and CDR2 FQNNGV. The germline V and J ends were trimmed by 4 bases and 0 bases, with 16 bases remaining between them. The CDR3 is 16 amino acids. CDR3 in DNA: TGTGCCAGCAGCTCAACCGTGACGGTGAGCTCCTACGAGCAGTACTTC. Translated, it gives CASSSTVTVSSYEQYF.

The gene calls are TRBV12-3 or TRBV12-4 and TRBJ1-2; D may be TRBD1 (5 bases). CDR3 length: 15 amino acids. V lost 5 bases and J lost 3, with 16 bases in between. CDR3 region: CASSPRTRGDYGYTF. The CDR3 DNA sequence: TGTGCCAGCAGTCCTAGGACACGGGGTGACTATGGCTACACCTTC.

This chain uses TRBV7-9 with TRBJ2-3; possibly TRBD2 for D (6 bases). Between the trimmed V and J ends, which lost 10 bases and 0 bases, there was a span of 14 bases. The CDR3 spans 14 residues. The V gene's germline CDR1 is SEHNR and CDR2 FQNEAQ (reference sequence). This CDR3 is CATPSGSSTDTQYF. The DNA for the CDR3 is TGTGCCACTCCGAGCGGGTCTAGCACAGATACGCAGTATTTT. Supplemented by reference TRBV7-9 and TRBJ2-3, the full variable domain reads DTGVSQNPRHKITKRGQNVTFRCDPISEHNRLYWYRQTLGQGPEFLTYFQNEAQLEKSRLLSDRFSAERPKGSFSTLEIQRTEQGDSAMYLCATPSGSSTDTQYFGPGTRLTVL.

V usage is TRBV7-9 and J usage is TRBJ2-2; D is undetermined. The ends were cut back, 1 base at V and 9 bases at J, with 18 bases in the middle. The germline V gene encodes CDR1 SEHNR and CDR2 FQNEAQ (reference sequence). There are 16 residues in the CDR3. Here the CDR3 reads CASSLVAHGRDRELFF. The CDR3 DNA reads TGTGCCAGCAGCTTAGTTGCGCATGGGCGCGACAGGGAGCTGTTTTTT.

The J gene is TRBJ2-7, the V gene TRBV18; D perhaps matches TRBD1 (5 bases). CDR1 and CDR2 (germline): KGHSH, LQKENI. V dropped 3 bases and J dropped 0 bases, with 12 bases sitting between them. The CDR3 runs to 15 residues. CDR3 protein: CASSPPYRNSYEQYF. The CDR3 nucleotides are TGTGCCAGCTCACCCCCTTACAGGAACTCCTACGAGCAGTACTTC.